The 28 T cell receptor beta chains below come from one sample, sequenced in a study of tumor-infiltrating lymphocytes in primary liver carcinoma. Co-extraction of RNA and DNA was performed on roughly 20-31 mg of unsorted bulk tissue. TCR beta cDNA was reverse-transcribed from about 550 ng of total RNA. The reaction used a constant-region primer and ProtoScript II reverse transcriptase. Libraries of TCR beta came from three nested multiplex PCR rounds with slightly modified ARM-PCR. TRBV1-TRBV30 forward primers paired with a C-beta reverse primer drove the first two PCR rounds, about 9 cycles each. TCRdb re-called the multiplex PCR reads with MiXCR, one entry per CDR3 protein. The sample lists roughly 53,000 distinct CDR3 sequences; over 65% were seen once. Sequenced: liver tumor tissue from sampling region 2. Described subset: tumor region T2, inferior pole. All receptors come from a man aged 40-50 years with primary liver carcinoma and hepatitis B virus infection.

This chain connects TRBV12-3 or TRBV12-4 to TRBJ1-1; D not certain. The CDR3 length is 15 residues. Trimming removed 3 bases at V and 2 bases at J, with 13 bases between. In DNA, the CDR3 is TGTGCCAGCAGTTTCGGAACTGCCACTAACACTGAAGCTTTCTTT. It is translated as CASSFGTATNTEAFF.

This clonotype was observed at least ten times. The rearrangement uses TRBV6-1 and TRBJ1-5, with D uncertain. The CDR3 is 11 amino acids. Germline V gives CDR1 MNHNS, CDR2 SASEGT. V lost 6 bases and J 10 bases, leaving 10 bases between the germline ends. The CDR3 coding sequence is TGTGCCAGCAGCTCCGAGCTTCCCCAGCATTTT. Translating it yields CASSSELPQHF.

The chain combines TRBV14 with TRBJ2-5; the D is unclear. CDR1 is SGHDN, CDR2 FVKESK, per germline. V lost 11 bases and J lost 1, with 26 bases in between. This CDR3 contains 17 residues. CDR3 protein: CACNQDQAPEFQETQYF. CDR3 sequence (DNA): TGTGCCTGCAACCAAGACCAGGCCCCGGAGTTCCAAGAGACCCAGTACTTC.

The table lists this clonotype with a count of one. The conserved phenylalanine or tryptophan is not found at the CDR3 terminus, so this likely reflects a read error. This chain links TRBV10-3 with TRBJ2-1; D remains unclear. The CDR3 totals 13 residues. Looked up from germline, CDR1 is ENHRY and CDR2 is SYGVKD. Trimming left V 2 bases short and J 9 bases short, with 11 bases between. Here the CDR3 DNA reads TGTGCCATCAGTGAGCACCCCGAAGGTGAGCAGTTCGTC. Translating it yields CAISEHPEGEQFV.

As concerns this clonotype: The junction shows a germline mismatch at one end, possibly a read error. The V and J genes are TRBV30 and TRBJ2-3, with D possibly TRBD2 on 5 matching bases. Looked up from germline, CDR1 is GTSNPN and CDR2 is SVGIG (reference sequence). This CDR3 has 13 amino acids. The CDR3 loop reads CPWTRDSTDTQYF. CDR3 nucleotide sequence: TGTCCCTGGACTCGTGACAGCACAGATACGCAGTATTTT.

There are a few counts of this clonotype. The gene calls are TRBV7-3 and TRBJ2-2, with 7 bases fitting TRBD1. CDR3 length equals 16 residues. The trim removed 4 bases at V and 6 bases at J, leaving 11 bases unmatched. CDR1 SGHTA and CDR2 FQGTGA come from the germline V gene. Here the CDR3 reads CASSSQPSQGSGELFF. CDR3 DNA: TGTGCCAGCAGCTCACAACCATCACAGGGGTCCGGGGAGCTGTTTTTT. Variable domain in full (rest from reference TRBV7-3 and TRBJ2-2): GAGVSQTPSNKVTEKGKYVELRCDPISGHTALYWYRQSLGQGPEFLIYFQGTGAADDSGLPNDRFFAVRPEGSVSTLKIQRTERGDSAVYLCASSSQPSQGSGELFFGEGSRLTVL.

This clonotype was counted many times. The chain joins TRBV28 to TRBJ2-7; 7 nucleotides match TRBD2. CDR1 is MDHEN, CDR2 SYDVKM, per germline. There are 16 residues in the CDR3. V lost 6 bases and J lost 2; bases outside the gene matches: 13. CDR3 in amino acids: CASSLGASGNPYEQYF. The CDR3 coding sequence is TGTGCCAGCAGCCTCGGGGCTAGCGGTAACCCCTACGAGCAGTACTTC.

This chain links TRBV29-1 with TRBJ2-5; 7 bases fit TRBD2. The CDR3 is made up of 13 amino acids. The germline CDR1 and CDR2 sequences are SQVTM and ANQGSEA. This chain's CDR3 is CSVSGRATETQYF. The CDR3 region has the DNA TGCAGTGTTAGTGGGAGGGCCACTGAGACCCAGTACTTC.

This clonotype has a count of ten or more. The CDR3 protein is CASSLGDYEQYF. The CDR3 DNA reads as TGTGCCAGCAGCTTGGGGGACTACGAGCAGTACTTC. V usage is TRBV5-4 and J usage is TRBJ2-7; D call uncertain. CDR3 length equals 12 residues. Trimming took off 0 bases at V and 3 bases at J, with 4 bases between the two ends. Per the germline V gene, CDR1 is SGHNT and CDR2 is YYREEE (reference sequence).

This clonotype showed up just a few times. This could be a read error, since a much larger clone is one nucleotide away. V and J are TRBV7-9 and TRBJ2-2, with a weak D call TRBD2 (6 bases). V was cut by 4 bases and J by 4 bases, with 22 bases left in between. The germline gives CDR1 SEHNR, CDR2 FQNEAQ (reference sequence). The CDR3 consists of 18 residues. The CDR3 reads CASSSAQIGGVSTGELFF. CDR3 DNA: TGTGCCAGCAGCTCTGCCCAGATCGGGGGAGTGAGCACCGGGGAGCTGTTTTTT.

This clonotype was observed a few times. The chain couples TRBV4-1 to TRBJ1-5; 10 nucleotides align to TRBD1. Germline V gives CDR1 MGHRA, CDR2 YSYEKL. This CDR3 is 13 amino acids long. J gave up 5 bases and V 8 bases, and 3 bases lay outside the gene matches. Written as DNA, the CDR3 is TGCGCCAGCCGGGGGACAGGGGATCAGCCCCAGCATTTT. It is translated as CASRGTGDQPQHF.

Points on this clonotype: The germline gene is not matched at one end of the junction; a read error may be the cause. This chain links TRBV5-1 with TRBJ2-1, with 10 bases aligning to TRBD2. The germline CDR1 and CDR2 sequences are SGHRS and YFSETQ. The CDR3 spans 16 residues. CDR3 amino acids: CASSWTSGREYNGQFF. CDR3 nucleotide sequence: TGCGCCAGCAGCTGGACCAGCGGGAGGGAGTACAATGGGCAGTTCTTC. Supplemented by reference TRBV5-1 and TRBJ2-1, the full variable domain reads KAGVTQTPRYLIKTRGQQVTLSCSPISGHRSVSWYQQTPGQGLQFLFEYFSETQRNKGNFPGRFSGRQFSNSRSEMNVSTLELGDSALYLCASSWTSGREYNGQFFGPGTRLTVL.

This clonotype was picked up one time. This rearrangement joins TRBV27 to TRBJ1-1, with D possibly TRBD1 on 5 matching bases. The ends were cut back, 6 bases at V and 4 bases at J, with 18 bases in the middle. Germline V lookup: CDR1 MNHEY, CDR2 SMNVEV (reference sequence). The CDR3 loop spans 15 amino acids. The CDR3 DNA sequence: TGTGCCAGCAGCCGTATCGGGGCGCAGGGCACTGAAGCTTTCTTT. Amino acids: CASSRIGAQGTEAFF.

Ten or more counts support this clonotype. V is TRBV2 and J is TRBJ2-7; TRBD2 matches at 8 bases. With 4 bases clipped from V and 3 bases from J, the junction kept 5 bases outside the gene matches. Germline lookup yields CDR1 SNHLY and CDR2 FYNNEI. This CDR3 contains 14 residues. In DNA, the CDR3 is TGTGCCAGCAGTGCTGATAGCGGGAACTACGAGCAGTACTTC. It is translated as CASSADSGNYEQYF.

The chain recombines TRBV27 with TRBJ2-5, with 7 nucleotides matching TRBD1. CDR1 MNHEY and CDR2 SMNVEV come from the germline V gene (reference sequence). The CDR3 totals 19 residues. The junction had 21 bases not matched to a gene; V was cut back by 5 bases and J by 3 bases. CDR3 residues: CASSPQSRSGQVWKETQYF. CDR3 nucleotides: TGTGCCAGCAGTCCCCAGTCCCGGTCTGGACAGGTCTGGAAAGAGACCCAGTACTTC.

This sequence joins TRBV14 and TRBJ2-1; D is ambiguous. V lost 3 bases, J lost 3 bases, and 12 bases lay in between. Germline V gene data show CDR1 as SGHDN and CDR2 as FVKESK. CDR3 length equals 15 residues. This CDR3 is CASSHRNSVYNEQFF. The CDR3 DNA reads TGTGCCAGCAGCCATCGGAACAGTGTCTACAATGAGCAGTTCTTC.

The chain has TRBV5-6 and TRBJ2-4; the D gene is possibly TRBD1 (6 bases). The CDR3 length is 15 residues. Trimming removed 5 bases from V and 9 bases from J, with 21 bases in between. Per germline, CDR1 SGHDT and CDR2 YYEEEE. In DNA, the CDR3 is TGTGCCAGCAGTTTGTTAGGGGGATTAGGAAGCATTCAGTACTTC. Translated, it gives CASSLLGGLGSIQYF.

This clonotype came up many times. CDR3 nucleotide sequence: TGTGCCTGGAGGATTACAGGGGTATGGGGCTACACCTTC. It specifies CAWRITGVWGYTF. The genes are TRBV30 and TRBJ1-2, with TRBD1 matching 7 bases. Germline-derived CDR1 and CDR2 are GTSNPN and SVGIG (reference sequence). This CDR3 contains 13 residues. The trim removed 3 bases at V and 8 bases at J, leaving 9 bases unmatched.

This CDR3 reads CVNRSRDSAHQGTQYF. The CDR3 coding sequence is TGTGTCAACAGATCCCGGGACTCGGCCCACCAGGGGACCCAGTACTTC. The V and J genes are TRBV11-2 and TRBJ2-5; D might be TRBD2 (6 bases). Looked up from germline, CDR1 is SGHAT and CDR2 is FQNNGV. The length of the CDR3 is 16 residues.

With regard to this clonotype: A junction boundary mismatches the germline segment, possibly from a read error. For the CDR3, the DNA is TGTGCCAGCACCCAAGCGTCCGGACAGATTAATTCACCCCTCCACTTT. Protein product: CASTQASGQINSPLHF. The chain is built from TRBV4-2 and TRBJ1-6, with D possibly being TRBD1 (6 bases). The CDR3 is made up of 16 amino acids. Germline CDR1 is LGHNA and CDR2 is YNFKEQ.

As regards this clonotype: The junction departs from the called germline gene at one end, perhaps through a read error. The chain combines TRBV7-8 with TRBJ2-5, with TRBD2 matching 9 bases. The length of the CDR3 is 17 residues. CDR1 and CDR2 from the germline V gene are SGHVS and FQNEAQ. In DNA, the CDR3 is TGTGCCAGCAACTTAAGGGGTGGCGGGAGGGTCGGAGAGACCCAGTACTTC. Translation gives CASNLRGGGRVGETQYF.

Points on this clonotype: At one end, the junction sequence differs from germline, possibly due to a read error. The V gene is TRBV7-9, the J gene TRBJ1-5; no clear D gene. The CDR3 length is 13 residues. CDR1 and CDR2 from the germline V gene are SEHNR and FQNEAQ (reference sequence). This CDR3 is CASSNTGIQPRHF. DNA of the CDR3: TGTGCCAGCAGCAACACGGGGATCCAGCCCCGGCATTTT. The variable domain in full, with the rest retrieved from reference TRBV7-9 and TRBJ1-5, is DTGVSQNPRHKITKRGQNVTFRCDPISEHNRLYWYRQTLGQGPEFLTYFQNEAQLEKSRLLSDRFSAERPKGSFSTLEIQRTEQGDSAMYLCASSNTGIQPRHFGDGTRLSIL.

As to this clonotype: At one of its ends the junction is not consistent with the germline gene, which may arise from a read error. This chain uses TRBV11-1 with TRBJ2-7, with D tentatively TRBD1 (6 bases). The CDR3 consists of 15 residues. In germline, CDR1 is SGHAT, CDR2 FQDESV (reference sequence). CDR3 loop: CANSLDGQFSYGQYF. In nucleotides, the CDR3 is TGTGCCAACAGCCTCGACGGACAGTTCTCCTACGGGCAGTACTTC.

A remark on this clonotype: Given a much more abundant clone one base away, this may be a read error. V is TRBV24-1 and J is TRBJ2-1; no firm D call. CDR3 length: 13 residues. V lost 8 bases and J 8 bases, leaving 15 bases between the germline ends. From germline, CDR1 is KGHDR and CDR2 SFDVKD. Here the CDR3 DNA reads TGTGCCACCAATGACTGGGATGGGGATGAGCAGTTCTTC. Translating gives CATNDWDGDEQFF.

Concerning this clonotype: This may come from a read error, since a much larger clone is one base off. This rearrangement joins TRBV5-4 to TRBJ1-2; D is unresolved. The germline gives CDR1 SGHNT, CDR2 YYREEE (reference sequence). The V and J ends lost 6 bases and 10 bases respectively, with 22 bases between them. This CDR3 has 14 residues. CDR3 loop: CASTIGGSGFDYTF. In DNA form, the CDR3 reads TGTGCCAGCACCATTGGTGGATCAGGTTTTGACTACACCTTC.

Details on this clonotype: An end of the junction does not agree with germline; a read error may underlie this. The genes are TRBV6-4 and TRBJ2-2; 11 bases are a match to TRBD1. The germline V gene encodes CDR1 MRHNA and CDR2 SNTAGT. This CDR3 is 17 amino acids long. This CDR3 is CANSDSGTGGEAGELFF. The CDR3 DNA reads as TGTGCCAACAGTGACTCCGGGACAGGGGGAGAGGCCGGGGAGCTGTTTTTT.

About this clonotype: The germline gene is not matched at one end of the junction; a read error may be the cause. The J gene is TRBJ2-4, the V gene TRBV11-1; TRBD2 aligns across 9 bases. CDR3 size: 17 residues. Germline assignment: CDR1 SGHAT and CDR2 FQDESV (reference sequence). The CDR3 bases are TGTGCCAGCAGCTTTCCCGGGACTAGCAGGACCAAAAACATCCAGTACTTC. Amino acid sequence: CASSFPGTSRTKNIQYF.

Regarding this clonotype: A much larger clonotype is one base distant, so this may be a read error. The CDR3 region is CASSLGGGRRSCNGQFF. The CDR3 coding sequence is TGTGCCAGCAGCTTAGGTGGAGGCAGAAGGTCCTGCAATGGGCAGTTCTTC. The chain links TRBV13 to TRBJ2-1; weak D call: TRBD2 (5 bases). This CDR3 is 17 amino acids long. Germline lookup yields CDR1 PRHDT and CDR2 FYEKMQ (reference sequence).